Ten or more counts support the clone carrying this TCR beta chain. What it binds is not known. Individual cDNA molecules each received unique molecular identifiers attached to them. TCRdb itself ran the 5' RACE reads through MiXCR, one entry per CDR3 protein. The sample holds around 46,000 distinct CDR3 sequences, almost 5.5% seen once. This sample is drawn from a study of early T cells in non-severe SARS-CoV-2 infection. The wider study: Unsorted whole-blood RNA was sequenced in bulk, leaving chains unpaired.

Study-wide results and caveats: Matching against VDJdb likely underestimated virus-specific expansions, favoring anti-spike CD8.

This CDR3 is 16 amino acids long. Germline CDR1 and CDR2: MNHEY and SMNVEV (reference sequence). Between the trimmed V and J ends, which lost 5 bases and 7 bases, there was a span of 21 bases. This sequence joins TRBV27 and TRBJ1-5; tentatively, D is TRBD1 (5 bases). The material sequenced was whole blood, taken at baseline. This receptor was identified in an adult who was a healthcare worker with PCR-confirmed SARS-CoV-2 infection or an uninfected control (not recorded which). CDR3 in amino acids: CASSPQGLPGGQPQHF. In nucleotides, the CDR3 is TGTGCCAGCAGTCCTCAAGGACTCCCCGGGGGACAGCCCCAGCATTTT.